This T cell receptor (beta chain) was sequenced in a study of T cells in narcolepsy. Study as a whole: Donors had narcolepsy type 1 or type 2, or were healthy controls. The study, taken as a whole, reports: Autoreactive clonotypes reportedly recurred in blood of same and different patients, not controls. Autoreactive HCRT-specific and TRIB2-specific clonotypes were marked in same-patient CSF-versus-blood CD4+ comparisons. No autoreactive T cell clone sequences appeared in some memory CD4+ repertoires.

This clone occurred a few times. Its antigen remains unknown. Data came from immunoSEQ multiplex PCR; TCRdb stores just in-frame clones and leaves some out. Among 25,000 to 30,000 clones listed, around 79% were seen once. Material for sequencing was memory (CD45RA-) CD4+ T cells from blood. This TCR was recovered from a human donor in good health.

CDR3 DNA sequence: TGTGCCAGCAGCTCGACAGTTTCTAGGAAAGAAAAACTGTTTTTT. Amino acid sequence: CASSSTVSRKEKLFF. The J gene is TRBJ1-4, the V gene TRBV5-6, with a possible D match to TRBD1 (5 bases). This CDR3 has 15 residues. Germline CDR1 is SGHDT and CDR2 is YYEEEE. V gave up 3 bases and J gave up 8 bases, with 17 bases separating them. The whole variable domain, filled in from reference TRBV5-6 and TRBJ1-4, reads DAGVTQSPTHLIKTRGQQVTLRCSPKSGHDTVSWYQQALGQGPQFIFQYYEEEERQRGNFPDRFSGHQFPNYSSELNVNALLLGDSALYLCASSSTVSRKEKLFFGSGTQLSVL.